This entry describes one T cell receptor (beta chain). This entry belongs to a study of cytomegalovirus exposure and HLA in healthy donors. PCR amplification relied on 60 Vbeta primers (plus 13 Jbeta primers). This table comes from immunoSEQ multiplex PCR, and its TCRdb copy is limited to in-frame clones, with some not included. The repertoire holds approximately 150,000 clones, with 80% as singletons. This CDR3 comprises 16 residues. Germline V gives CDR1 SEHNR, CDR2 FQNEAQ (reference sequence). V was pared by 1 base and J by 9 bases, with 9 bases of the junction left unmatched. The V and J genes are TRBV7-9 and TRBJ2-1; 10 bases are shared with TRBD2. The specimen sequenced was PBMCs. This TCR was recovered from a woman aged 25 to 45 in good health and CMV-seronegative. In DNA form, the CDR3 reads TGTGCCAGCAGCTTAGGGGCCGCTAGCGGGAGCCTTGAGCAGTTCTTC. Its translation: CASSLGAASGSLEQFF.